The 18 T cell receptor beta chains in this list originate from one sample, sequenced in a study of early T cells in non-severe SARS-CoV-2 infection. One entry per CDR3 protein, called by TCRdb with MiXCR from the 5' RACE reads. The sample lists some 30,000 distinct CDR3 sequences, approximately 5% occurring once. The sequenced material came from whole blood. The receptors stem from an adult who was a healthcare worker with PCR-confirmed SARS-CoV-2 infection or an uninfected control (not recorded which).

In its sample, this clonotype was seen many times. The J gene is TRBJ1-1, the V gene TRBV5-1; no firm D call. The CDR3 is made up of 13 amino acids. Germline CDR1 SGHRS, CDR2 YFSETQ. V was cut by 0 bases and J by 7 bases, with 10 bases left in between. The CDR3 coding sequence is TGCGCCAGCAGCTTGGCCCACGGTAGTGAAGCTTTCTTT. Protein sequence: CASSLAHGSEAFF.

This clonotype was seen repeatedly, ten times or more. The rearrangement links TRBV11-2 to TRBJ1-1; no clear D gene. Germline V gives CDR1 SGHAT, CDR2 FQNNGV. The CDR3 has 15 amino acids. Trimming took off 0 bases at V and 1 base at J, with 9 bases between the two ends. Here the CDR3 reads CASSLDLGPNTEAFF. The CDR3 DNA sequence: TGTGCCAGCAGCTTAGACCTAGGGCCGAACACTGAAGCTTTCTTT.

This clonotype was picked up many times. This chain links TRBV9 with TRBJ1-1; D might be TRBD1 (5 bases). Germline values: CDR1 SGDLS, CDR2 YYNGEE. The CDR3 covers 14 residues. Deletions cut 0 bases from V and 8 bases from J, with 14 bases between. The CDR3 bases are TGTGCCAGCAGCGTAGGGCAGGGTCCAGCCGAAGCTTTCTTT. It translates to CASSVGQGPAEAFF.

The V call is TRBV5-5, the J call TRBJ2-7; unclear D gene. Germline lookup yields CDR1 SGHKS and CDR2 YYEKEE (reference sequence). Trimming removed 1 base at V and 5 bases at J, with 10 bases between. This CDR3 is built from 13 residues. CDR3 coding DNA: TGTGCCAGCAGCTTGTGGCTTTTGGACGAGCAGTACTTC. Translation gives CASSLWLLDEQYF.

This clonotype was counted at least ten times. V and J are TRBV29-1 and TRBJ1-5; the D is unclear. CDR1 and CDR2 (germline): SQVTM, ANQGSEA. V gave up 4 bases and J gave up 0 bases, with 10 bases separating them. CDR3 length equals 14 residues. The chain's CDR3 is CSVAQANSNQPQHF. The DNA of the CDR3 is TGCAGCGTTGCTCAGGCCAATAGCAATCAGCCCCAGCATTTT.

This rearrangement joins TRBV5-1 to TRBJ1-1; 7 bases agree with TRBD1. The CDR3 has 15 amino acids. Per the germline V gene, CDR1 is SGHRS and CDR2 is YFSETQ. Germline trimming cut 4 bases from V and 1 base from J; bases unmatched to any gene: 7. The CDR3 is CASSGTTGRNTEAFF. The CDR3 bases are TGCGCCAGCAGCGGAACGACAGGGAGGAACACTGAAGCTTTCTTT.

This clonotype was detected ten times or more. V usage is TRBV5-6 and J usage is TRBJ2-5, with unresolved D. This CDR3 has 13 amino acids. The V end lost 1 base, the J end lost 5 bases, and 9 bases lay between the germline ends. Germline values: CDR1 SGHDT, CDR2 YYEEEE. CDR3 sequence: CASSLRNGETQYF. The CDR3 DNA is TGTGCCAGCAGCTTGCGGAACGGGGAGACCCAGTACTTC.

This clonotype was seen repeatedly, ten times or more. The genes are TRBV27 and TRBJ1-6, with TRBD1 identical over 7 bases. V lost 8 bases, J lost 7 bases, and 8 bases stayed unmatched. This CDR3 is 14 amino acids long. Per the germline V gene, CDR1 is MNHEY and CDR2 is SMNVEV (reference sequence). The CDR3 bases are TGTGCCAGCCGACGGGACAGAGAAAATTCACCCCTCCACTTT. It translates to CASRRDRENSPLHF.

This clonotype was counted a few times. The J gene is TRBJ2-7, the V gene TRBV27; D is possibly TRBD1 or TRBD2 (5 bases each). The CDR3 is 15 amino acids. Germline V gene sequence: CDR1 MNHEY, CDR2 SMNVEV (reference sequence). V shed 8 bases and J shed 0 bases, with 17 bases lying between them. For the CDR3, the DNA is TGTGCCAGCCAGATGGGTCCCGGGGCCTCCTACGAGCAGTACTTC. It is translated as CASQMGPGASYEQYF.

This clonotype was seen at least ten times. The chain employs TRBV14 and TRBJ1-3, with no clear D. This CDR3 is built from 15 residues. The V gene lost 5 bases and the J gene lost 4 bases, with 15 bases spanning the gap. Per germline, CDR1 SGHDN and CDR2 FVKESK. CDR3 bases: TGTGCCAGCAGCTCCTGGTCCACGACAGGAAACACCATATATTTT. This translates into CASSSWSTTGNTIYF.

This clonotype occurred a few times. The chain is built from TRBV7-9 and TRBJ1-6; D is unclear. Germline assignment: CDR1 SEHNR and CDR2 FQNEAQ (reference sequence). The V and J ends lost 0 bases and 7 bases respectively, with 7 bases between them. The CDR3 loop spans 14 amino acids. The CDR3 spells CASSLAVSNSPLHF. DNA of the CDR3: TGTGCCAGCAGCTTAGCAGTCTCAAATTCACCCCTCCACTTT.

This clonotype was seen at least ten times. The chain employs TRBV11-2 and TRBJ1-1, with D hard to call. Deletions cut 3 bases from V and 5 bases from J, with 10 bases between. The CDR3 runs to 13 residues. Germline CDR1 SGHAT, CDR2 FQNNGV. CDR3 in amino acids: CASSFRVGTEAFF. CDR3 in DNA: TGTGCCAGCAGCTTCCGGGTCGGGACTGAAGCTTTCTTT.

This clonotype was observed a handful of times. This chain connects TRBV12-3 or TRBV12-4 to TRBJ1-5; D gene ambiguous. Trimming left V 4 bases short and J 3 bases short, with 4 bases between. CDR3 size: 12 residues. The CDR3 region is CASSSHNQPQHF. The CDR3, as DNA: TGTGCCAGCAGTTCCCACAATCAGCCCCAGCATTTT.

This clonotype was seen many times. The chain has TRBV18 and TRBJ2-7; 9 bases map to TRBD1. This CDR3 contains 15 residues. The V gene end was trimmed by 5 bases and the J gene end by 0 bases; junction bases not matched to a gene: 5. Per the germline V gene, CDR1 is KGHSH and CDR2 is LQKENI. CDR3 coding DNA: TGTGCCAGCTCAACAGGGACAGGGAACTCCTACGAGCAGTACTTC. Translating gives CASSTGTGNSYEQYF. Filled out from reference TRBV18 and TRBJ2-7, the complete variable domain reads NAGVMQNPRHLVRRRGQEARLRCSPMKGHSHVYWYRQLPEEGLKFMVYLQKENIIDESGMPKERFSAEFPKEGPSILRIQQVVRGDSAAYFCASSTGTGNSYEQYFGPGTRLTVT.

This clonotype was seen many times. This rearrangement joins TRBV3-1 to TRBJ1-5; D ambiguous. V gave up 1 base and J gave up 5 bases, with 6 bases separating them. CDR3 size: 13 residues. Germline loops: CDR1 LGHDT, CDR2 YNNKEL (reference sequence). CDR3 residues: CASSQAIDQPQHF. The CDR3 DNA reads TGTGCCAGCAGCCAAGCCATAGATCAGCCCCAGCATTTT.

This clonotype was seen repeatedly, ten times or more. This chain joins TRBV14 and TRBJ2-2; D perhaps matches TRBD1 (6 bases). This CDR3 comprises 16 residues. The V and J ends lost 5 bases and 6 bases respectively, with 19 bases between them. Germline CDR1 and CDR2: SGHDN and FVKESK. The CDR3 sequence is CASSSRGTNGAGELFF. Written as DNA, the CDR3 is TGTGCCAGCAGCTCAAGGGGGACCAACGGGGCCGGGGAGCTGTTTTTT.

This clonotype has a count of ten or more. This sequence joins TRBV13 and TRBJ2-7; D gene ambiguous. Looked up from germline, CDR1 is PRHDT and CDR2 is FYEKMQ (reference sequence). The CDR3 consists of 13 residues. With 8 bases removed from V and 5 bases from J, the gap between germline ends came to 16 bases. The CDR3 nucleotides are TGTGCCAGCTCCTTGACTGAATCCAACGAGCAGTACTTC. Protein: CASSLTESNEQYF.

This clonotype was counted ten times or more. J is TRBJ1-4 and V is TRBV29-1; a possible D gene is TRBD1 (5 bases). V was pared by 0 bases and J by 7 bases, with 15 bases between. The CDR3 spans 15 residues. Looked up from germline, CDR1 is SQVTM and CDR2 is ANQGSEA. CDR3 sequence reads: CSVEDLQGRSEKLFF. CDR3 DNA: TGCAGCGTTGAAGATCTTCAGGGCAGGTCTGAAAAACTGTTTTTT.